The 32 T cell receptor beta chains listed next were all sequenced from one sample in a study of beta chain features in type 1 diabetes (dated by TCRdb to 2016 to 2018). Library preparation was by the immunoSEQ multiplex PCR assay. The entire isolated RNA was reverse transcribed using the High Capacity cDNA Reverse Transcription Kit, and thus expressed TCRB transcripts were sequenced. TCRdb re-hosts the immuneACCESS table, in-frame sequences only. Its copies lack some clones; in the studies checked, an unresolved V gene accounts for under half of them, and the cause for the rest is not known. The sample profile shows over 700,000 clones; roughly 15% of them were found once. The ten largest make up 0.02% to 0.025% of the sample. The sequenced material came from naive CD4+ T cells from blood. Explained via the paper, the cell subset or site label denotes: true naive CD4+ T cells. Receptors were obtained from a woman between 18 and 30 years old in good health.

This clone was picked up a small number of times. This chain links TRBV6-7 with TRBJ1-1; D unresolved. TRBV6-7 is annotated as an ORF whose role is uncertain. V lost 7 bases, J lost 7 bases, and 16 bases lay in between. This CDR3 has 13 amino acids. The CDR3 reads CASTNRPRFEAFF. DNA of the CDR3: TGTGCCAGCACCAACAGACCCCGGTTTGAAGCTTTCTTT.

The chain recombines TRBV5-4 with TRBJ1-2, with no clear D. Germline CDR1 SGHNT, CDR2 YYREEE (reference sequence). V was clipped by 3 bases and J by 3 bases, with 21 bases between them. The length of the CDR3 is 17 residues. CDR3 protein: CASSYPLGQQADYGYTF. CDR3 in DNA: TGTGCCAGCAGCTACCCGCTAGGGCAGCAAGCCGACTATGGCTACACCTTC. The full variable domain, in which reference TRBV5-4 and TRBJ1-2 provide the parts outside the CDR3, is ETGVTQSPTHLIKTRGQQVTLRCSSQSGHNTVSWYQQALGQGPQFIFQYYREEENGRGNFPPRFSGLQFPNYSSELNVNALELDDSALYLCASSYPLGQQADYGYTFGSGTRLTVV.

As concerns this clone: One junction end disagrees with the germline gene, perhaps due to a read error. CDR3 residues: CVSAGGTSYNEQFF. The CDR3 bases are TGTGTCAGCGCCGGCGGGACGTCCTACAATGAGCAGTTCTTC. V and J are TRBV28 and TRBJ2-1, with D possibly matching TRBD2 (6 bases). Germline CDR1 MDHEN, CDR2 SYDVKM. The CDR3 has 14 residues. Full variable domain (remainder filled in from reference TRBV28 and TRBJ2-1): DVKVTQSSRYLVKRTGEKVFLECVQDMDHENMFWYRQDPGLGLRLIYFSYDVKMKEKGDIPEGYSVSREKKERFSLILESASTNQTSMYLCVSAGGTSYNEQFFGPGTRLTVL.

The J gene is TRBJ1-2, the V gene TRBV28, with TRBD1 matching 11 bases. CDR1 MDHEN and CDR2 SYDVKM come from the germline V gene. CDR3 length equals 14 residues. Trimming at V came to 5 bases and at J to 6 bases, leaving 5 bases not matched to a gene. The CDR3 DNA reads as TGTGCCAGCAGTGGACAGGGGGCTGATAATGGCTACACCTTC. It specifies CASSGQGADNGYTF.

The chain is built from TRBV7-6 and TRBJ2-7, with 8 bases lining up with TRBD2. This CDR3 has 16 residues. Germline loops: CDR1 SGHVS, CDR2 FNYEAQ. Trimming removed 4 bases from V and 2 bases from J; junction bases left unmatched: 10. CDR3 sequence: CASSSLDGRGPYEQYF. As DNA, the CDR3 is TGTGCCAGCAGCTCGTTGGACGGGAGGGGCCCCTACGAGCAGTACTTC.

Worth noting for this clone: The identical CDR3 is also encoded by other nucleotide sequences in the sample. This chain links TRBV7-9 with TRBJ2-7; weak D call: TRBD1 (5 bases). This CDR3 contains 12 residues. V lost 4 bases and J lost 3, with 7 bases in between. CDR1 and CDR2 from the germline V gene are SEHNR and FQNEAQ (reference sequence). As DNA, the CDR3 is TGTGCCAGCAGCTCCCAGGGCTACGAGCAGTACTTC. Translated, it gives CASSSQGYEQYF.

The chain employs TRBV7-2 and TRBJ2-7; D gene ambiguous. The CDR3 runs to 14 residues. V lost 5 bases and J lost 2, with 13 bases in between. From germline, CDR1 is SGHTA and CDR2 FQGNSA. The CDR3 bases are TGTGCCAGCAGCCCTAGTACCGCCACCTACGAGCAGTACTTC. It yields the protein CASSPSTATYEQYF.

The J gene is TRBJ2-7, the V gene TRBV5-1; possible D gene TRBD1, 6 bases. Germline lookup yields CDR1 SGHRS and CDR2 YFSETQ. The CDR3 totals 13 residues. Deletions cut 3 bases from V and 6 bases from J, with 13 bases between. The CDR3 protein is CASSSQGRTEQYF. CDR3 DNA: TGCGCCAGCAGCTCCCAGGGGAGAACCGAGCAGTACTTC.

The gene calls are TRBV9 and TRBJ2-3; TRBD2 might be the D (6 bases). CDR1 SGDLS and CDR2 YYNGEE come from the germline V gene. The germline V and J ends were trimmed by 0 bases and 4 bases, with 12 bases remaining between them. This CDR3 is built from 15 residues. The DNA for the CDR3 is TGTGCCAGCAGCGTAGCCCGGGAGTTCCCAGATACGCAGTATTTT. This encodes CASSVAREFPDTQYF. Full variable domain (outside the CDR3, taken from reference TRBV9 and TRBJ2-3): DSGVTQTPKHLITATGQRVTLRCSPRSGDLSVYWYQQSLDQGLQFLIQYYNGEERAKGNILERFSAQQFPDLHSELNLSSLELGDSALYFCASSVAREFPDTQYFGPGTRLTVL.

This clone has more than one count but fewer than ten. This chain connects TRBV7-9 to TRBJ1-3; tentatively, D is TRBD1 (5 bases). CDR3 size: 15 residues. The V gene lost 4 bases and the J gene lost 4 bases, with 14 bases spanning the gap. Germline loops: CDR1 SEHNR, CDR2 FQNEAQ (reference sequence). In DNA, the CDR3 is TGTGCCAGCAGCTCATACGCAGGGACCGGAAACACCATATATTTT. This encodes CASSSYAGTGNTIYF. Filled out from reference TRBV7-9 and TRBJ1-3, the complete variable domain reads DTGVSQNPRHKITKRGQNVTFRCDPISEHNRLYWYRQTLGQGPEFLTYFQNEAQLEKSRLLSDRFSAERPKGSFSTLEIQRTEQGDSAMYLCASSSYAGTGNTIYFGEGSWLTVV.

This clone was detected only a few times. The chain links TRBV5-1 to TRBJ2-1, with D tentatively TRBD1 (5 bases). The V end was cut by 0 bases, the J end by 5 bases, with 9 bases between. CDR1 SGHRS and CDR2 YFSETQ come from the germline V gene. The CDR3 extends over 14 amino acids. The CDR3: CASSLGQRNNEQFF. Written as DNA, the CDR3 is TGCGCCAGCAGCTTGGGACAGAGGAACAATGAGCAGTTCTTC.

J is TRBJ2-5 and V is TRBV6-5, with TRBD1 matching 7 bases. This CDR3 is built from 15 residues. V lost 3 bases, J lost 6 bases, and 10 bases stayed unmatched. The germline V gene encodes CDR1 MNHEY and CDR2 SVGAGI. DNA for the CDR3: TGTGCCAGCAGTTATACAGGGGAGACCCGGAAGACCCAGTACTTC. It yields the protein CASSYTGETRKTQYF.

The chain uses TRBV11-1 and TRBJ2-7; 8 bases agree with TRBD1. J was trimmed by 3 bases and V by 4 bases; bases with no gene match: 5. The germline V gene encodes CDR1 SGHAT and CDR2 FQDESV (reference sequence). The CDR3 has 14 residues. Here the CDR3 reads CASSSAGTGYEQYF. CDR3 DNA: TGTGCCAGCAGCTCAGCCGGGACAGGCTACGAGCAGTACTTC.

The rearrangement joins TRBV28 to TRBJ2-2, with TRBD1 matching 8 bases. Germline V lookup: CDR1 MDHEN, CDR2 SYDVKM. V shed 7 bases, J shed 7 bases, and the junction held 11 bases outside the gene matches. This CDR3 spans 15 amino acids. CDR3 sequence: CASNFGTGFVGELFF. The CDR3 DNA is TGTGCCAGCAACTTCGGGACAGGTTTTGTCGGGGAGCTGTTTTTT. Using reference TRBV28 and TRBJ2-2 for the parts outside the CDR3, the full variable domain is DVKVTQSSRYLVKRTGEKVFLECVQDMDHENMFWYRQDPGLGLRLIYFSYDVKMKEKGDIPEGYSVSREKKERFSLILESASTNQTSMYLCASNFGTGFVGELFFGEGSRLTVL.

There are a few counts of this clone. The V call is TRBV19, the J call TRBJ2-3; no definite D call. The germline V gene encodes CDR1 LNHDA and CDR2 SQIVND (reference sequence). This CDR3 is 15 amino acids long. The V end lost 4 bases, the J end lost 3 bases, and 14 bases lay between the germline ends. As DNA, the CDR3 is TGTGCCAGTAGTAAGCCGAGCGCAGGAACAGATACGCAGTATTTT. This encodes CASSKPSAGTDTQYF.

The CDR3 bases are TGTGCCAGCAGTACTAGCGTCCTTCAAGAGACCCAGTACTTC. Translating it yields CASSTSVLQETQYF. This chain links TRBV7-9 with TRBJ2-5, with 7 positions matching TRBD2. The CDR3 is 14 amino acids. The junction had 6 bases not matched to a gene; V was cut back by 6 bases and J by 2 bases. Germline CDR1 and CDR2: SEHNR and FQNEAQ (reference sequence). Combining the CDR3 with reference TRBV7-9 and TRBJ2-5 gives the whole variable domain DTGVSQNPRHKITKRGQNVTFRCDPISEHNRLYWYRQTLGQGPEFLTYFQNEAQLEKSRLLSDRFSAERPKGSFSTLEIQRTEQGDSAMYLCASSTSVLQETQYFGPGTRLLVL.

CDR3 region: CASSERRSTGELFF. The CDR3, as DNA: TGTGCCAGCAGTGAGCGCCGGTCCACCGGGGAGCTGTTTTTT. This chain joins TRBV2 and TRBJ2-2; the D is unclear. Trimming removed 3 bases at V and 4 bases at J, with 9 bases between. Germline V lookup: CDR1 SNHLY, CDR2 FYNNEI. This CDR3 has 14 residues.

The CDR3 DNA reads as TGTGCCACCCGGGCAGGGGAGGACTATGGCTACACCTTC. Translation: CATRAGEDYGYTF. The rearrangement uses TRBV6-5 and TRBJ1-2; D is perhaps TRBD1 (6 bases). The CDR3 sequence is 13 residues long. Germline CDR1 MNHEY, CDR2 SVGAGI. The V end was cut by 10 bases, the J end by 3 bases, with 15 bases between.

A few counts support this clone. This chain joins TRBV7-8 and TRBJ2-7; a weak D match, TRBD2 (5 bases). The V end lost 0 bases, the J end lost 1 base, and 7 bases lay between the germline ends. Per germline, CDR1 SGHVS and CDR2 FQNEAQ. This CDR3 spans 14 amino acids. The DNA for the CDR3 is TGTGCCAGCAGCTTAGCCGGGATATCCTACGAGCAGTACTTC. This encodes CASSLAGISYEQYF.

This sequence joins TRBV5-4 and TRBJ1-4; D may be TRBD1 (5 bases). There are 16 residues in the CDR3. Germline CDR1 is SGHNT and CDR2 is YYREEE (reference sequence). V gave up 3 bases and J gave up 1 base, with 13 bases separating them. The CDR3 DNA follows: TGTGCCAGCAGCTCGGACATTTACGGAACTAATGAAAAACTGTTTTTT. This sequence encodes CASSSDIYGTNEKLFF.

The chain recombines TRBV27 with TRBJ2-4; D is ambiguous. CDR3 length: 13 amino acids. Germline-derived CDR1 and CDR2 are MNHEY and SMNVEV (reference sequence). Between the trimmed V and J ends, which lost 5 bases and 3 bases, there was a span of 8 bases. The CDR3 spells CASSTYVKNIQYF. The CDR3 DNA reads TGTGCCAGCAGTACCTACGTCAAAAACATTCAGTACTTC.

This clone was seen more than once but under ten times. Other DNA variants within this sample encode the same CDR3. This chain joins TRBV7-2 and TRBJ2-7, with a possible D match to TRBD1 (6 bases). Germline-derived CDR1 and CDR2 are SGHTA and FQGNSA. This CDR3 is built from 13 residues. The ends were cut back, 5 bases at V and 3 bases at J, with 11 bases in the middle. This CDR3 is CASSPDRNYEQYF. The CDR3 DNA follows: TGTGCCAGCAGCCCTGACAGGAACTACGAGCAGTACTTC.

The chain has TRBV19 and TRBJ2-7; D is perhaps TRBD1 (6 bases). CDR1 and CDR2 from the germline V gene are LNHDA and SQIVND (reference sequence). The CDR3 is 14 amino acids. Between the trimmed V and J ends, which lost 8 bases and 2 bases, there was a span of 16 bases. CDR3 region: CASARDRRTYEQYF. DNA of the CDR3: TGTGCCAGTGCGAGAGACAGGAGGACCTACGAGCAGTACTTC.

This clone was seen only a few times. The genes are TRBV9 and TRBJ2-1; no definite D call. Trimming took 4 bases from V and 6 from J, leaving 14 bases between them. The CDR3 length is 14 residues. The germline V gene encodes CDR1 SGDLS and CDR2 YYNGEE. The CDR3 nucleotides read TGTGCCAGCAGCAACCGCGACCGCATCAATGAGCAGTTCTTC. Its translation is CASSNRDRINEQFF.

The gene calls are TRBV10-3 and TRBJ2-1; 14 bases are shared with TRBD2. The CDR3 has 13 amino acids. J gave up 9 bases and V 8 bases, and 3 bases lay outside the gene matches. CDR1 is ENHRY and CDR2 is SYGVKD in the germline V gene. CDR3 coding DNA: TGTGCCATCGGGACTAGCGGGAGTACTGAGCAGTTCTTC. It codes for CAIGTSGSTEQFF.

This clone was counted between two and nine times. V gene TRBV25-1 combines with J gene TRBJ1-5, with a tentative D call TRBD1 (5 bases). The CDR3 is 18 residues long. The germline V gene encodes CDR1 MGHDK and CDR2 SYGVNS. Trimming removed 2 bases from V and 2 bases from J, with 19 bases in between. CDR3 region: CASSEKSLPGTRNQPQHF. Here the CDR3 DNA reads TGTGCCAGCAGTGAAAAATCCCTCCCCGGGACCCGCAATCAGCCCCAGCATTTT.

In this sample, this clone turned up a few times. This chain uses TRBV10-1 with TRBJ2-3, with D possibly being TRBD1 (5 bases). The CDR3 contains 14 residues. The V and J ends lost 1 base and 6 bases respectively, with 11 bases between them. Germline V gene sequence: CDR1 WNHNN, CDR2 SYGVQD (reference sequence). CDR3 sequence (DNA): TGCGCCAGCAGTGAGTTGGCCAAGGGGGATACGCAGTATTTT. As protein: CASSELAKGDTQYF.

This clone was seen only a few times. The chain joins TRBV5-5 to TRBJ1-1; no firm D call. This CDR3 has 14 residues. Germline CDR1 reads SGHKS; CDR2 reads YYEKEE (reference sequence). The V gene lost 4 bases and the J gene lost 1 base, with 11 bases spanning the gap. CDR3: CASSALGTNTEAFF. The CDR3 DNA is TGTGCCAGCAGCGCACTCGGTACGAACACTGAAGCTTTCTTT.

The V and J genes are TRBV5-1 and TRBJ2-1; 8 nucleotides align to TRBD2. The CDR3 has 19 residues. CDR1 and CDR2 (germline): SGHRS, YFSETQ. J gave up 0 bases and V 4 bases, and 15 bases lay outside the gene matches. This CDR3 reads CASSTTSGIIPSSYNEQFF. The CDR3 nucleotides are TGCGCCAGCAGCACTACTAGCGGTATTATCCCGAGCTCCTACAATGAGCAGTTCTTC. Together with reference TRBV5-1 and TRBJ2-1, the CDR3 gives the full variable domain: KAGVTQTPRYLIKTRGQQVTLSCSPISGHRSVSWYQQTPGQGLQFLFEYFSETQRNKGNFPGRFSGRQFSNSRSEMNVSTLELGDSALYLCASSTTSGIIPSSYNEQFFGPGTRLTVL.

The V and J genes are TRBV2 and TRBJ2-1, with D unresolved. V lost 6 bases and J lost 12, with 12 bases in between. The CDR3 has 11 residues. Germline lookup yields CDR1 SNHLY and CDR2 FYNNEI. For the CDR3, the DNA is TGTGCCAGCAGCGTCGAGGTTGGGCAGTTCTTC. This translates into CASSVEVGQFF.

The chain carries TRBV18 and TRBJ1-1; D is uncertain. This CDR3 contains 18 residues. From germline, CDR1 is KGHSH and CDR2 LQKENI. Trimming took 1 base from V and 1 from J, leaving 19 bases between them. The chain's CDR3 is CASSPRPKGILQNTEAFF. For the CDR3, the DNA is TGTGCCAGCTCACCACGCCCTAAGGGTATACTCCAGAACACTGAAGCTTTCTTT.

This clone was seen a few times. The rearrangement joins TRBV10-3 to TRBJ1-2; 8 nucleotides agree with TRBD1. Per the germline V gene, CDR1 is ENHRY and CDR2 is SYGVKD. Trimming removed 6 bases from V and 8 bases from J; junction bases left unmatched: 2. The CDR3 runs 11 residues. CDR3 sequence reads: CAIRTGDGYTF. For the CDR3, the DNA is TGTGCCATCAGGACAGGGGACGGCTACACCTTC.